These 17 T cell receptor beta chains were sequenced from one sample in a study of T cell responses to AZD1222 COVID-19 vaccine. Profiled with immunoSEQ multiplex PCR; TCRdb holds only in-frame clones, not every one. The table has around 56,000 clones, 89% seen once. Sample: peripheral blood, taken 28 days after the second AZD1222 dose. Every receptor here comes from an adult who received the AZD1222 COVID-19 vaccine.

The CDR3 DNA reads TGTGCCAGCAGCTTGAACGGGAGGTCCTACAATGAGCAGTTCTTC. Translation: CASSLNGRSYNEQFF. V usage is TRBV5-6 and J usage is TRBJ2-1; 7 bases agree with TRBD2. In germline, CDR1 is SGHDT, CDR2 YYEEEE. The CDR3 totals 15 residues. V gave up 1 base and J gave up 1 base; unmatched junction bases: 2.

The chain carries TRBV5-1 and TRBJ2-7; D gene unclear. The CDR3 totals 12 residues. The V end was cut by 3 bases, the J end by 0 bases, with 4 bases between. Germline values: CDR1 SGHRS, CDR2 YFSETQ. CDR3: CASSYSSYEQYF. The CDR3 DNA is TGCGCCAGCAGCTACAGCTCCTACGAGCAGTACTTC.

V gene TRBV30 combines with J gene TRBJ2-3; TRBD1 agrees at 12 bases. This CDR3 region has 17 residues. The V gene end was trimmed by 0 bases and the J gene end by 3 bases; junction bases not matched to a gene: 7. CDR1 is GTSNPN and CDR2 is SVGIG in the germline V gene (reference sequence). The CDR3 DNA reads TGTGCCTGGAGTGTTTTGGGGACAGGGGGCTGGACAGATACGCAGTATTTT. Its translation is CAWSVLGTGGWTDTQYF.

The chain employs TRBV9 and TRBJ1-2; D not certain. Per germline, CDR1 SGDLS and CDR2 YYNGEE. V was trimmed by 4 bases and J by 2 bases, leaving 6 bases between them. The CDR3 covers 12 residues. CDR3 nucleotide sequence: TGTGCCAGCAGCCCTAAGAACTATGGCTACACCTTC. It translates to CASSPKNYGYTF.

V is TRBV6-1 and J is TRBJ1-1; D is unresolved. V was shortened by 2 bases and J by 4 bases, with 11 bases between the two germline ends. This CDR3 has 14 amino acids. The germline CDR1 and CDR2 sequences are MNHNS and SASEGT. CDR3 region: CASSESWSGTEAFF. DNA for the CDR3: TGTGCCAGCAGTGAATCGTGGTCCGGCACTGAAGCTTTCTTT.

The chain employs TRBV3-1 (or the pseudogene TRBV3-2) and TRBJ2-7; D not resolved. In germline, CDR1 is LGHDT, CDR2 YNNKEL (reference sequence). Trimming stripped 0 bases from V and 2 bases from J, with 8 bases between. The CDR3 has 14 residues. The CDR3 loop reads CASSQEVAAYEQYF. For the CDR3, the DNA is TGTGCCAGCAGCCAAGAGGTGGCAGCCTACGAGCAGTACTTC.

This rearrangement joins TRBV15 to TRBJ1-6, with D hard to call. CDR1 is LNHNV, CDR2 YYDKDF, per germline (reference sequence). V lost 5 bases and J 8 bases, leaving 16 bases between the germline ends. The CDR3 length is 15 residues. The CDR3 loop reads CATSPRLNRDSPLHF. The CDR3 DNA reads as TGTGCCACCAGCCCCCGGCTCAACCGGGATTCACCCCTCCACTTT.

V gene TRBV27 combines with J gene TRBJ1-2; D might be TRBD1 (5 bases). The CDR3 sequence is 13 residues long. V lost 3 bases and J lost 3, with 8 bases in between. Germline V gene sequence: CDR1 MNHEY, CDR2 SMNVEV (reference sequence). CDR3 in DNA: TGTGCCAGCAGTTTTGACAGCCACTATGGCTACACCTTC. Amino acids: CASSFDSHYGYTF.

The chain employs TRBV20-1 and TRBJ1-2; D not resolved. The CDR3 is made up of 11 amino acids. Germline assignment: CDR1 DFQATT and CDR2 SNEGSKA (reference sequence). Trimming cost V 2 bases and J 3 bases, with 4 bases left between them. CDR3 sequence (DNA): TGCAGTGCTAGACAGGACTATGGCTACACCTTC. It yields the protein CSARQDYGYTF.

This clone has more than one count but fewer than ten. The chain is built from TRBV3-1 (or the pseudogene TRBV3-2) and TRBJ1-1; D is uncertain. Trimming shortened V by 3 bases and J by 12 bases, and 14 bases separated the two germline ends. The CDR3 totals 12 residues. The germline gives CDR1 LGHDT, CDR2 YNNKEL (reference sequence). This chain's CDR3 is CASSQGITGTFF. DNA for the CDR3: TGTGCCAGCAGCCAGGGGATTACTGGGACTTTCTTT.

This CDR3 reads CASSIRQGAGYEQYF. The CDR3, as DNA: TGTGCCAGCTCAATCCGGCAGGGGGCTGGCTACGAGCAGTACTTC. V gene TRBV18 combines with J gene TRBJ2-7; 8 positions agree with TRBD1. Trimming took 5 bases from V and 3 from J; bases not matched to a gene: 9. This CDR3 spans 15 amino acids. Germline assignment: CDR1 KGHSH and CDR2 LQKENI.

V is TRBV11-3 and J is TRBJ2-3; D is undetermined. Per the germline V gene, CDR1 is SGHNT and CDR2 is YENEEA. The length of the CDR3 is 13 residues. V lost 5 bases, J lost 2 bases, and 8 bases lay in between. CDR3 sequence reads: CASSDRNTDTQYF. The CDR3 nucleotides are TGTGCCAGCAGCGACCGGAACACAGATACGCAGTATTTT.

This chain links TRBV2 with TRBJ2-3, with TRBD1 as a possible D gene (5 bases). Germline CDR1 and CDR2: SNHLY and FYNNEI. This CDR3 has 15 amino acids. With 10 bases removed from V and 6 bases from J, the gap between germline ends came to 23 bases. This chain's CDR3 is CATPPGTTARDTQYF. The CDR3 bases are TGTGCCACCCCACCGGGCACGACAGCGCGGGATACGCAGTATTTT.

The V and J genes are TRBV5-1 and TRBJ2-1, with D perhaps matching TRBD2 (5 bases). Germline V gene sequence: CDR1 SGHRS, CDR2 YFSETQ. There are 15 residues in the CDR3. V was clipped by 0 bases and J by 3 bases, with 10 bases between them. The CDR3 reads CASSLDGKDYNEQFF. The CDR3 bases are TGCGCCAGCAGCTTGGACGGGAAGGACTACAATGAGCAGTTCTTC.

The chain joins TRBV4-3 to TRBJ1-2; the D gene is possibly TRBD1 (6 bases). Germline CDR1 LGHNA, CDR2 YSLEER. The CDR3 is 14 amino acids. Trimming stripped 0 bases from V and 5 bases from J, with 10 bases between. Written as DNA, the CDR3 is TGCGCCAGCAGCCAAGAAACAGGGATATATGGCTACACCTTC. Protein sequence: CASSQETGIYGYTF.

The rearrangement uses TRBV27 and TRBJ2-7; TRBD1 matches at 11 bases. CDR3 length: 15 amino acids. Germline V lookup: CDR1 MNHEY, CDR2 SMNVEV (reference sequence). With V trimmed by 5 bases and J by 4 bases, 7 bases remained unmatched. CDR3 coding DNA: TGTGCCAGCAGTCACACCGGGACAGGGGGATACGAGCAGTACTTC. Its translation is CASSHTGTGGYEQYF.

This clone came up once. The rearrangement uses TRBV5-1 and TRBJ2-3; D remains ambiguous. CDR3 length: 13 residues. The germline V gene has CDR1 SGHRS and CDR2 YFSETQ. V lost 6 bases, J lost 5 bases, and 13 bases lay in between. The CDR3 loop is CASKLDGGDTQYF. The CDR3 DNA is TGCGCCAGCAAACTTGACGGTGGAGATACGCAGTATTTT.